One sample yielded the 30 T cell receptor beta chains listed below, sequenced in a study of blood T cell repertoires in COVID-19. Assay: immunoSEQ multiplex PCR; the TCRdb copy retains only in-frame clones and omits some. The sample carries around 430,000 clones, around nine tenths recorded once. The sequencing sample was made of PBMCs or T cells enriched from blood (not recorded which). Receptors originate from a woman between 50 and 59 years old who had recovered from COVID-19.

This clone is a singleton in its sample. CDR3 nucleotides: TGTGCCAGCAGCTTAGCCAGGGGGCCCTACGAGCAGTACTTC. It encodes CASSLARGPYEQYF. This rearrangement joins TRBV7-2 to TRBJ2-7, with TRBD1 matching over 8 bases. The germline V gene has CDR1 SGHTA and CDR2 FQGNSA. V trimming: 0 bases; J trimming: 2 bases; junction bases outside the gene matches: 0. This CDR3 spans 14 amino acids.

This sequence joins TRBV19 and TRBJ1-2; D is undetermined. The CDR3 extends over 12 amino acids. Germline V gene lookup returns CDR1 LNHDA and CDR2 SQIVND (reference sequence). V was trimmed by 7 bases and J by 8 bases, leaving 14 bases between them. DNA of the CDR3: TGTGCCAGTACCTCAGATCGCGGGGGCTACACCTTC. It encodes CASTSDRGGYTF.

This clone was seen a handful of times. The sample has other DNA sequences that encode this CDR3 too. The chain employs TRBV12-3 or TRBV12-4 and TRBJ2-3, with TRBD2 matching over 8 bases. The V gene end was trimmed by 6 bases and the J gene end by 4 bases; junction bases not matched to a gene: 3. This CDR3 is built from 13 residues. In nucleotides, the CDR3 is TGTGCCAGCAGCCCCGGGGGGGCAGATACGCAGTATTTT. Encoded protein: CASSPGGADTQYF.

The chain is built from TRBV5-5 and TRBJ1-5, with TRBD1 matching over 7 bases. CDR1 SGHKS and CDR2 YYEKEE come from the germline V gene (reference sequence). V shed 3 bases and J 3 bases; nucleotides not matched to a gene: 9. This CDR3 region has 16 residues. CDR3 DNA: TGTGCCAGCAGCTGGGGACAGAGCAGATTCAATCAGCCCCAGCATTTT. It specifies CASSWGQSRFNQPQHF.

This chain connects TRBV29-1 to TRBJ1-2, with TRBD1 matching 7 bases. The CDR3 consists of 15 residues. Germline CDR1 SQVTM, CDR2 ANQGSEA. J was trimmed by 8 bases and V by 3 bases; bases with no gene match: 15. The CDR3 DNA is TGCAGCGTTGAGGCACAGGGGAAGGGGATAGGGGGCTACACCTTC. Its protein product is CSVEAQGKGIGGYTF.

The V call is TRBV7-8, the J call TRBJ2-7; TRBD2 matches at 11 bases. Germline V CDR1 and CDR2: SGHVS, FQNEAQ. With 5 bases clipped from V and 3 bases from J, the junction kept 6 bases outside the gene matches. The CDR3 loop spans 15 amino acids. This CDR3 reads CASSHLTSGDYEQYF. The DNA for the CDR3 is TGTGCCAGCAGCCATTTGACTAGCGGGGACTACGAGCAGTACTTC.

CDR3 protein: CASSLVKSSEAFF. The DNA for the CDR3 is TGTGCCAGCAGCTTAGTCAAGAGTTCTGAAGCTTTCTTT. V and J are TRBV11-3 and TRBJ1-1; D ambiguous. The germline V gene encodes CDR1 SGHNT and CDR2 YENEEA. The CDR3 covers 13 residues. V was clipped by 1 base and J by 6 bases, with 9 bases between them. The full variable domain, in which reference TRBV11-3 and TRBJ1-1 provide the parts outside the CDR3, is EAGVVQSPRYKIIEKKQPVAFWCNPISGHNTLYWYLQNLGQGPELLIRYENEEAVDDSQLPKDRFSAERLKGVDSTLKIQPAELGDSAVYLCASSLVKSSEAFFGQGTRLTVV.

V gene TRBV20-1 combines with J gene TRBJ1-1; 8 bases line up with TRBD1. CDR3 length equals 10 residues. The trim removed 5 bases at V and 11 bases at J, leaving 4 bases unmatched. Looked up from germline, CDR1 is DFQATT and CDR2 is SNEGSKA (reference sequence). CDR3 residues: CSAVDRDAFF. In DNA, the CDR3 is TGCAGTGCTGTGGACAGGGACGCTTTCTTT.

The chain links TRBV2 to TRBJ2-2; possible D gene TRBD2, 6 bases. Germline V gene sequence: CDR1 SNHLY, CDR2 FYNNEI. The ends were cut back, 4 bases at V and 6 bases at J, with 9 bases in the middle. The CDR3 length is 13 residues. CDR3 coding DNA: TGTGCCAGCAGTGTTGGGGGGTCCGGGGAGCTGTTTTTT. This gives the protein CASSVGGSGELFF.

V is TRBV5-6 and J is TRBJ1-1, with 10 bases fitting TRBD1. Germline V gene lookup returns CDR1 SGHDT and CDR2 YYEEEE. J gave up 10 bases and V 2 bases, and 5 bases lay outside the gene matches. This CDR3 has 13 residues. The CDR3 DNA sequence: TGTGCCAGCAGCTTTGGACAGGGGGTCGTAGCTTTCTTT. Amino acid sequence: CASSFGQGVVAFF.

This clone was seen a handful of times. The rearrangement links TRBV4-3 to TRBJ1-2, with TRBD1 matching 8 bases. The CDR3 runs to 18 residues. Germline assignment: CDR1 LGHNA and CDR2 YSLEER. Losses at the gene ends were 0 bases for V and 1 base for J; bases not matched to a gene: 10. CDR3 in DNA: TGCGCCAGCAGCCAAGAGTTAACAGGGGGATTCATTAACTATGGCTACACCTTC. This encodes CASSQELTGGFINYGYTF.

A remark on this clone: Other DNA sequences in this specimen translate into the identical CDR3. The CDR3 is CASSSQRGTEAFF. The CDR3 DNA reads TGTGCCAGCAGTAGTCAAAGGGGTACTGAAGCTTTCTTT. The genes are TRBV6-5 and TRBJ1-1; a possible D gene is TRBD1 (5 bases). This CDR3 has 13 amino acids. V shed 5 bases and J shed 5 bases, with 12 bases lying between them. Germline V gene lookup returns CDR1 MNHEY and CDR2 SVGAGI.

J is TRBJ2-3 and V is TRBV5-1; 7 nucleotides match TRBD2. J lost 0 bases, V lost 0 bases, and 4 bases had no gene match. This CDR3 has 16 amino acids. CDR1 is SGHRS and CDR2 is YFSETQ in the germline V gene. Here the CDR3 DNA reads TGCGCCAGCAGCTTGGGGGACTACCCTAGCACAGATACGCAGTATTTT. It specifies CASSLGDYPSTDTQYF.

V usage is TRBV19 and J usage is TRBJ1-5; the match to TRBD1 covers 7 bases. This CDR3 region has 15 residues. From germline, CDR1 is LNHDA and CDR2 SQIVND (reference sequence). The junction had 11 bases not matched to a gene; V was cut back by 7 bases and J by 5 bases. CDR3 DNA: TGTGCCAGTAACCGTCCGGGACAGAGGCATCAGCCCCAGCATTTT. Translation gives CASNRPGQRHQPQHF.

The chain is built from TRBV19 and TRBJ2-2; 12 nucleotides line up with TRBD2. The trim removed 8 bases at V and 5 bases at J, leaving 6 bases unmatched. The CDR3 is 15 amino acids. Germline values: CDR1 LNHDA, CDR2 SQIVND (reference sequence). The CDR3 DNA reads TGTGCCAGTCTAGCAACTAGCGGGGGGACCGGGGAGCTGTTTTTT. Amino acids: CASLATSGGTGELFF.

The CDR3 here is CASSLDGGLRTDTQYF. In DNA, the CDR3 is TGCGCCAGCAGCTTGGACGGGGGGCTACGCACAGATACGCAGTATTTT. The chain employs TRBV5-1 and TRBJ2-3, with TRBD2 as a possible D gene (7 bases). Between the trimmed V and J ends, which lost 0 bases and 1 base, there was a span of 12 bases. The germline CDR1 and CDR2 sequences are SGHRS and YFSETQ. The CDR3 spans 16 residues.

The CDR3 nucleotides are TGCGCCAGCAGCCAAGACCCAGGGTTTAATGAAAAACTGTTTTTT. It translates to CASSQDPGFNEKLFF. This chain joins TRBV4-1 and TRBJ1-4, with D perhaps matching TRBD1 (5 bases). Germline V lookup: CDR1 MGHRA, CDR2 YSYEKL. The CDR3 consists of 15 residues. Trimming left V 0 bases short and J 4 bases short, with 9 bases between.

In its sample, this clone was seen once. The CDR3 DNA sequence: TGTGCCAGCAGCCATGGGGGGTTCAACACCGGGGAGCTGTTTTTT. Translating gives CASSHGGFNTGELFF. The chain joins TRBV3-1 (or the pseudogene TRBV3-2) to TRBJ2-2; D may be TRBD2 (6 bases). The germline V and J ends were trimmed by 3 bases and 2 bases, with 10 bases remaining between them. The V gene's germline CDR1 is LGHDT and CDR2 YNNKEL (reference sequence). This CDR3 spans 15 amino acids.

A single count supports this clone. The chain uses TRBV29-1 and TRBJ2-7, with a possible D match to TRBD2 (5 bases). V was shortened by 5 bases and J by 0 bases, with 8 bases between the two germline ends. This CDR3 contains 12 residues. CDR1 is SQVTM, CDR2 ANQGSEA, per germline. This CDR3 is CSVYSDSYEQYF. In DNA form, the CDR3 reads TGCAGCGTTTATAGCGACTCCTACGAGCAGTACTTC.

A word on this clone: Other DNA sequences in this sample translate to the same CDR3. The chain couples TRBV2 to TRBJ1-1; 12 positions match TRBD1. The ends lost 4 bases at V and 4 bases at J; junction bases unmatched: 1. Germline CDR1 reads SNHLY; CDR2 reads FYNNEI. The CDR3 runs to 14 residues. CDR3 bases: TGTGCCAGCAGTGGGGACAGGGGGCTCACTGAAGCTTTCTTT. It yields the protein CASSGDRGLTEAFF.

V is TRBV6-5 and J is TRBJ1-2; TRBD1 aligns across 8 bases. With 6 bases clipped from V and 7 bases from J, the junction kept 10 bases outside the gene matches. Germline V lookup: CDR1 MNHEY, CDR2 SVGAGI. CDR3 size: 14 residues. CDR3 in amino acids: CASRDRGGGSGYTF. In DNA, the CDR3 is TGTGCCAGCAGAGACAGGGGCGGGGGTAGTGGCTACACCTTC.

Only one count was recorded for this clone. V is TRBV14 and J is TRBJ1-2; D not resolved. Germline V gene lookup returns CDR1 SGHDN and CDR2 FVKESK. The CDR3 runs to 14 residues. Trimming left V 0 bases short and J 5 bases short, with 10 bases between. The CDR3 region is CASSQDGLWYGYTF. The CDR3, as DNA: TGTGCCAGCAGCCAAGACGGACTATGGTATGGCTACACCTTC.

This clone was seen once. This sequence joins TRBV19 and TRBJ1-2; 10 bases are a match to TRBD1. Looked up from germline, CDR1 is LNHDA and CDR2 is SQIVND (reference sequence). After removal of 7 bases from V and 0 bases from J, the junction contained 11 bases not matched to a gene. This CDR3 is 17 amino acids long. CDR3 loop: CASTATRQGAANYGYTF. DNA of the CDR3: TGTGCCAGTACCGCTACCAGACAGGGGGCGGCTAACTATGGCTACACCTTC. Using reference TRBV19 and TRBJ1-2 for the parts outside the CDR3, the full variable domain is DGGITQSPKYLFRKEGQNVTLSCEQNLNHDAMYWYRQDPGQGLRLIYYSQIVNDFQKGDIAEGYSVSREKKESFPLTVTSAQKNPTAFYLCASTATRQGAANYGYTFGSGTRLTVV.

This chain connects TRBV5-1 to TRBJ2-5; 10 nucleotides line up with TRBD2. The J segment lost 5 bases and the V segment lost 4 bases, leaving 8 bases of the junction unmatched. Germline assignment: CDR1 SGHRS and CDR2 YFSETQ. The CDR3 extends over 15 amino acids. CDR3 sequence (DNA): TGCGCCAGCAGCCCCGGTAGCGGGGGGATGGAGACCCAGTACTTC. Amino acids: CASSPGSGGMETQYF.

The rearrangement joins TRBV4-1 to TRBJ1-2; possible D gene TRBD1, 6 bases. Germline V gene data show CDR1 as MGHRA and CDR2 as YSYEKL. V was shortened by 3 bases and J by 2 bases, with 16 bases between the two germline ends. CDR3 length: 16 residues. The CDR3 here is CASSHGVGATNYGYTF. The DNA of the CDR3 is TGCGCCAGCAGCCATGGCGTGGGGGCAACAAACTATGGCTACACCTTC.

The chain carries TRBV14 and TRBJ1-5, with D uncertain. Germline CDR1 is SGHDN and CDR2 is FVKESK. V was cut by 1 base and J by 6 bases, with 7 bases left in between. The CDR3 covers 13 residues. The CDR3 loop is CASSQGPIQPQHF. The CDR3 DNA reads TGTGCCAGCAGCCAAGGTCCCATTCAGCCCCAGCATTTT.

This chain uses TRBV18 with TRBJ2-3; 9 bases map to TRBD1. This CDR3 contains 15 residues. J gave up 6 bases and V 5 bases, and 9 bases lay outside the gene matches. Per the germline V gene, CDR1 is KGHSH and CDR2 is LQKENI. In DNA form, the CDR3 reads TGTGCCAGCTCATCCCGGGACAGGGCCATGGATACGCAGTATTTT. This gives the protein CASSSRDRAMDTQYF. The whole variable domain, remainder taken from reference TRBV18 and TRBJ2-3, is NAGVMQNPRHLVRRRGQEARLRCSPMKGHSHVYWYRQLPEEGLKFMVYLQKENIIDESGMPKERFSAEFPKEGPSILRIQQVVRGDSAAYFCASSSRDRAMDTQYFGPGTRLTVL.

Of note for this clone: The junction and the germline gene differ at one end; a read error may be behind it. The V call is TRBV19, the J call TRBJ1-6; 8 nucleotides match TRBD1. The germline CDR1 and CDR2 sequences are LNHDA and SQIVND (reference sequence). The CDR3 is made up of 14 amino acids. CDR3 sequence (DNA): TGTGCCAGTAGGATAGACAGGGGTAATTCACCCCTCCACTTT. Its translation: CASRIDRGNSPLHF.

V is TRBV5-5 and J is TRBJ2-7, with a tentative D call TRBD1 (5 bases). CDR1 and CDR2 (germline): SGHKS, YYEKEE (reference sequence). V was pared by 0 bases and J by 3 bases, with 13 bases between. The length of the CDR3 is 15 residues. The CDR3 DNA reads TGTGCCAGCAGCTTGGTTACCGGCAGGGTCTACGAGCAGTACTTC. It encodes CASSLVTGRVYEQYF.

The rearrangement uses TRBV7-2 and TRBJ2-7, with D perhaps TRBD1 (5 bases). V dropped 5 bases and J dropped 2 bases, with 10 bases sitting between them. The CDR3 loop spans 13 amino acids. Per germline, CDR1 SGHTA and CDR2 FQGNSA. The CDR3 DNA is TGTGCCAGCAGCCCCTCAGGGCCCTACGAGCAGTACTTC. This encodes CASSPSGPYEQYF.